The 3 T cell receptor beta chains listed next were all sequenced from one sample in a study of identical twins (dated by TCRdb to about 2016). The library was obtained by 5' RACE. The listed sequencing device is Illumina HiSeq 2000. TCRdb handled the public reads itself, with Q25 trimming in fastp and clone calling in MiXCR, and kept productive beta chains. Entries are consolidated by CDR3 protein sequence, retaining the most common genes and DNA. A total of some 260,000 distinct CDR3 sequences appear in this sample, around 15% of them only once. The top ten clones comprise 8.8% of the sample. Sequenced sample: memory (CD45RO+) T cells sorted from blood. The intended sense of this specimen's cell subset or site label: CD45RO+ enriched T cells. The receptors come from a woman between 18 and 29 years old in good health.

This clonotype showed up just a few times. In nucleotides, the CDR3 is TGTGCCAGCAGCCCGGACCGCCCTGGGGGCTACACCTTC. Residues: CASSPDRPGGYTF. This chain joins TRBV6-1 and TRBJ1-2; D uncertain. With 6 bases removed from V and 8 bases from J, the gap between germline ends came to 16 bases. The CDR3 has 13 amino acids. CDR1 MNHNS and CDR2 SASEGT come from the germline V gene.

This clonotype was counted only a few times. Here the CDR3 reads CASSPRAGDYEQYF. The CDR3 nucleotides read TGTGCCAGCAGTCCCAGGGCGGGGGACTACGAGCAGTACTTC. V gene TRBV12-3 or TRBV12-4 combines with J gene TRBJ2-7, with 7 bases that match TRBD2. With 5 bases clipped from V and 3 bases from J, the junction kept 7 bases outside the gene matches. CDR3 size: 14 residues.

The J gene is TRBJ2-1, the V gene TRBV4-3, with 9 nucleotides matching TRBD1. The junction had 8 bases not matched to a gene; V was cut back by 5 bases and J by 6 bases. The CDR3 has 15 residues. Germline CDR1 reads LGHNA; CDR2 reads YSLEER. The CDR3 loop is CASSAGTGRGNEQFF. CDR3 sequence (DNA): TGCGCCAGCAGCGCGGGGACAGGGAGAGGCAATGAGCAGTTCTTC.